The rows below give T cell receptor beta chains drawn from one sample of a study of T cells in Graves' hyperthyroidism and ophthalmopathy. TCRdb used MiXCR to reprocess the multiplex PCR reads, holding one entry per CDR3 protein. The sample has 300,000 to 450,000 distinct CDR3 sequences; approximately 18% are singletons. The sample comprised blood. The receptors originated from a woman in her forties with Graves' ophthalmopathy. CDR3s include the opening cysteine and the closing phenylalanine or tryptophan.

v_call	j_call	cdr3_length	cdr3_aa
TRBV6-2/TRBV6-3	TRBJ1-1	20	CASSYSGQGASMALNTEAFF
TRBV6-1	TRBJ1-1	18	CASSEFGGTGVMNTEAFF
TRBV27	TRBJ1-2	14	CASSPDRGLRGYTF
TRBV20-1	TRBJ2-7	15	CSARDAAQGPYEQYF
TRBV20-1	TRBJ2-2	16	CSARWGLAGVAGELFF
TRBV6-1	TRBJ2-7	16	CASSEALRDYVYEQYF
TRBV12-3/TRBV12-4	TRBJ1-2	16	CASSFGRPPSNYGYTF
TRBV7-8	TRBJ2-7	15	CASSHPGQGSGEQYF
TRBV5-1	TRBJ1-3	16	CASSLVPGTSGNTIYF
TRBV29-1	TRBJ1-1	13	CSVEARGSTEAFF
TRBV20-1	TRBJ2-5	14	CSARASGGQETQYF
TRBV11-2	TRBJ2-5	16	CASSLGGGLAGRTQYF
TRBV20-1	TRBJ2-7	14	CSARLAGILYEQYF
TRBV4-1	TRBJ1-1	15	CASKVERGRNTEAFF
TRBV6-5	TRBJ1-2	14	CASSYEGRNEGYTF
TRBV5-1	TRBJ1-1	13	CASSFKGEAEAFF
TRBV18	TRBJ1-1	11	CASSPSFFAFF
TRBV20-1	TRBJ2-7	15	CSARLLRRQGVEQYF
TRBV11-2	TRBJ2-2	19	CASSFSPTSGRKNTGELFF
TRBV20-1	TRBJ2-7	13	CSASDTGGDEQYF
TRBV9	TRBJ1-1	16	CASSVGDGRGGTEAFF
TRBV6-5	TRBJ2-7	16	CASSNQRTSPSHEQYF
TRBV11-2	TRBJ2-7	13	CASSRDFPYERYF
TRBV6-5	TRBJ1-6	17	CASSYVRGPLYNSPLHF
TRBV20-1	TRBJ1-6	14	CSARDRQRGSPLHF
TRBV30	TRBJ2-2	14	CAWSTSSTTGELFF
TRBV12-3/TRBV12-4	TRBJ2-7	13	CASSFTGAYEQYF
TRBV20-1	TRBJ2-7	14	CSARLLTEPYEQYF
TRBV28	TRBJ2-2	16	CASRRVRLAGDGELFF
TRBV12-3/TRBV12-4	TRBJ1-2	15	CASSLFRGNNYGYTF
TRBV19	TRBJ1-2	14	CASRSPGQGNGYTF
TRBV6-2/TRBV6-3	TRBJ2-5	15	CASSDLGQGSKTQYF
TRBV9	TRBJ2-5	17	CASSGRTSGGKKETQYF
TRBV7-3	TRBJ1-1	14	CASSLRAENTEAFF
TRBV6-1	TRBJ2-7	15	CASRPRGASSYEQYF
TRBV2	TRBJ1-1	13	CASKRTANTEAFF